This is a list of T cell receptor beta chains from one sample in a study of T cells in Graves' hyperthyroidism and ophthalmopathy. A single record per CDR3 protein comes from TCRdb applying MiXCR to the multiplex PCR reads. The table has approximately 200,000 distinct CDR3 sequences, around 16% seen once. The sequenced material came from blood. These receptors all come from a man aged 40-49 years with Graves' hyperthyroidism. Both conserved end residues are part of each CDR3. Each record gives: V gene, J gene, clone size, D gene, CDR3 DNA, CDR3 protein. D genes are given only for firm matches. Part of the rows lack a size; the others show once, few, many or a class for expanded clones.

v_gene: TRBV6-1; j_gene: TRBJ2-7; abundance: .; d_gene: .; CDR3nt: TGTGCCAGCAGTGAAGCCCCCCCTGGCAGGGCGGACGAGCAGTACTTC; CDR3aa: CASSEAPPGRADEQYF
v_gene: TRBV6-2/TRBV6-3; j_gene: TRBJ2-1; abundance: few; d_gene: TRBD2; CDR3nt: TGTGCCAGCAGTTACTCCTGGGCTAGCGGGGACGAGCAGTTCTTC; CDR3aa: CASSYSWASGDEQFF
v_gene: TRBV3-1; j_gene: TRBJ1-1; abundance: many; d_gene: TRBD1; CDR3nt: TGTGCCAGCAGCCCCCGCCAGGGGGCCACTGAAGCTTTCTTT; CDR3aa: CASSPRQGATEAFF
v_gene: TRBV29-1; j_gene: TRBJ2-1; abundance: few; d_gene: .; CDR3nt: TGCAGCGCTAATCAGGGTACGATTTCCTACAATGAGCAGTTCTTC; CDR3aa: CSANQGTISYNEQFF
v_gene: TRBV7-2; j_gene: TRBJ1-1; abundance: many; d_gene: .; CDR3nt: TGTGCCAGCAGCTTAGACGGGGGGCCCAACACTGAAGCTTTCTTT; CDR3aa: CASSLDGGPNTEAFF
v_gene: TRBV5-1; j_gene: TRBJ2-3; abundance: few; d_gene: TRBD1; CDR3nt: TGCGCCAGCAGCCCGCGTCGGGACAGGGCCGGAGATACGCAGTATTTT; CDR3aa: CASSPRRDRAGDTQYF
v_gene: TRBV28; j_gene: TRBJ2-3; abundance: many; d_gene: TRBD1; CDR3nt: TGTGCCAGCAGTCACCCTTACTCCCGGGACAGGGTGGCAGATACGCAGTATTTT; CDR3aa: CASSHPYSRDRVADTQYF
v_gene: TRBV7-8; j_gene: TRBJ1-6; abundance: .; d_gene: .; CDR3nt: TGTGCCAGCAGCTCCAGTGAGGCGGGCTCACCCCTCCACTTT; CDR3aa: CASSSSEAGSPLHF
v_gene: TRBV7-9; j_gene: TRBJ2-2; abundance: .; d_gene: .; CDR3nt: TGTGCCAGCAGCGGCCCTTTTCCGGGCACCGGGGAGCTGTTTTTT; CDR3aa: CASSGPFPGTGELFF
v_gene: TRBV9; j_gene: TRBJ2-5; abundance: few; d_gene: TRBD2; CDR3nt: TGTGCCAGCAGCGTAGACCTATCGGGGCTAGCGGGGGAACCTAGGGAGACCCAGTACTTC; CDR3aa: CASSVDLSGLAGEPRETQYF
v_gene: TRBV15; j_gene: TRBJ2-2; abundance: few; d_gene: TRBD2; CDR3nt: TGTGCCACCAGCAGAGACAGCGGGGGCGCCGGGGAGCTGTTTTTT; CDR3aa: CATSRDSGGAGELFF